One and the same sample provided the 2 T cell receptor beta chains below, sequenced in a study of blood T cell repertoires in COVID-19. Data came from immunoSEQ multiplex PCR; TCRdb stores just in-frame clones and leaves some out. The data contain some 180,000 clones, roughly 76% of them singletons. The sample consisted of peripheral blood. The origin of the receptors is a middle-aged woman with COVID-19, enrolled during active disease.

This clone was detected once. The chain uses TRBV6-5 and TRBJ2-1; unclear D gene. The CDR3 spans 15 residues. Trimming removed 2 bases from V and 2 bases from J, with 10 bases in between. The germline V gene encodes CDR1 MNHEY and CDR2 SVGAGI. The CDR3 sequence is CASSYKIPAYNEQFF. The CDR3 nucleotides read TGTGCCAGCAGTTACAAAATACCGGCCTACAATGAGCAGTTCTTC.

The gene calls are TRBV12-2 and TRBJ2-1; TRBD2, the table's D call, lacks a check against the DNA. TRBV12-2 represents a pseudogene. There are 17 residues in the CDR3. CDR3 coding DNA: TGTGCAAGTCGCTTAGCGAGTCGACTAGCCCTATCCAATGAGCAGTTCTTC. Protein sequence: CASRLASRLALSNEQFF.